Each of the 26 T cell receptor beta chains below was sequenced from the same sample in a study of breast tumors, draining lymph nodes, adjacent tissues. TCRdb redid the calling of the multiplex PCR reads with MiXCR, one entry per CDR3 protein. The table lists about 80,000 distinct CDR3 sequences, approximately 19% of them singletons. Samples came from axillary lymph nodes draining the breast cancer. The sequenced sample was axillary lymph node tissue. All receptors derive from a female donor with breast cancer. Some clones in this sample may be carry-over from other donors' samples.

This clonotype has a count of ten or more. The J gene is TRBJ2-2, the V gene TRBV5-4; 9 bases agree with TRBD2. CDR3 length: 15 residues. J lost 7 bases, V lost 0 bases, and 4 bases had no gene match. From germline, CDR1 is SGHNT and CDR2 YYREEE (reference sequence). The CDR3 coding sequence is TGTGCCAGCAGCTTGGGCGGGAGGGCCGGCGGGGAGCTGTTTTTT. Amino acids: CASSLGGRAGGELFF.

The rearrangement uses TRBV28 and TRBJ1-3, with D possibly matching TRBD1 (5 bases). Germline lookup yields CDR1 MDHEN and CDR2 SYDVKM. The CDR3 is made up of 13 amino acids. Trimming removed 6 bases from V and 1 base from J, with 7 bases in between. CDR3: CASSPGSGNTIYF. The DNA of the CDR3 is TGTGCCAGCAGCCCAGGGTCTGGAAACACCATATATTTT. The whole variable domain, remainder taken from reference TRBV28 and TRBJ1-3, is DVKVTQSSRYLVKRTGEKVFLECVQDMDHENMFWYRQDPGLGLRLIYFSYDVKMKEKGDIPEGYSVSREKKERFSLILESASTNQTSMYLCASSPGSGNTIYFGEGSWLTVV.

This clonotype was counted only a few times. The rearrangement uses TRBV6-5 and TRBJ2-5; D gene ambiguous. Looked up from germline, CDR1 is MNHEY and CDR2 is SVGAGI. The germline V and J ends were trimmed by 2 bases and 2 bases, with 6 bases remaining between them. This CDR3 region has 13 residues. The CDR3: CASSYAPQETQYF. The CDR3 nucleotides are TGTGCCAGCAGTTACGCTCCGCAAGAGACCCAGTACTTC.

To note about this clonotype: A much bigger clone sits one base away, suggesting this may be a read error. The genes are TRBV6-6 and TRBJ1-5; no clear D. The CDR3 loop spans 15 amino acids. Germline lookup yields CDR1 MNHNY and CDR2 SVGAGI (reference sequence). Trimming cost V 2 bases and J 5 bases, with 13 bases left between them. The CDR3 spells CASSYPVDGDQPQHF. Here the CDR3 DNA reads TGTGCCAGCAGTTACCCGGTGGACGGGGATCAGCCCCAGCATTTT.

In this sample, this clonotype turned up many times. The V gene is TRBV12-5, the J gene TRBJ2-2; 7 nucleotides align to TRBD1. CDR1 is LGHNT and CDR2 is FRNRAP in the germline V gene. The CDR3 covers 14 residues. V gave up 5 bases and J gave up 7 bases; unmatched junction bases: 7. The CDR3 protein is CASGLTGVGGELFF. In DNA form, the CDR3 reads TGTGCTAGTGGTCTTACAGGGGTGGGCGGGGAGCTGTTTTTT. The full variable domain, its missing parts supplied by reference TRBV12-5 and TRBJ2-2, is DARVTQTPRHKVTEMGQEVTMRCQPILGHNTVFWYRQTMMQGLELLAYFRNRAPLDDSGMPKDRFSAEMPDATLATLKIQPSEPRDSAVYFCASGLTGVGGELFFGEGSRLTVL.

About this clonotype itself: This may arise from a read error, as a much more abundant clone is one base away. This chain connects TRBV6-5 to TRBJ2-5; D is undetermined. The CDR3 has 15 amino acids. Germline V gives CDR1 MNHEY, CDR2 SVGAGI. V lost 5 bases to trimming and J lost 4 bases, with 17 bases between them. CDR3 in amino acids: CASSPMIAVRETQYF. CDR3 nucleotide sequence: TGTGCCAGCAGTCCCATGATAGCAGTCCGAGAGACCCAGTACTTC.

The rearrangement links TRBV28 to TRBJ2-7, with 11 bases matching TRBD1. Germline V gene sequence: CDR1 MDHEN, CDR2 SYDVKM. CDR3 length: 15 amino acids. V shed 9 bases, J shed 1 base, and the junction held 8 bases outside the gene matches. DNA of the CDR3: TGTGCCAGTAGATCGGGACAGGGGGAATCCTACGAGCAGTACTTC. Translation gives CASRSGQGESYEQYF.

In its sample, this clonotype was seen a few times. J is TRBJ2-1 and V is TRBV28; TRBD2 might be the D (6 bases). This CDR3 spans 15 amino acids. Trimming removed 6 bases from V and 6 bases from J, with 18 bases in between. Germline values: CDR1 MDHEN, CDR2 SYDVKM. CDR3 amino acids: CASSGGGHWSNEQFF. CDR3 bases: TGTGCCAGCAGCGGGGGAGGACATTGGAGCAATGAGCAGTTCTTC.

This clonotype was recorded many times. The rearrangement joins TRBV2 to TRBJ2-7; D unclear. This CDR3 has 14 residues. V dropped 4 bases and J dropped 1 base, with 11 bases sitting between them. The germline CDR1 and CDR2 sequences are SNHLY and FYNNEI. The CDR3 sequence: CASSAGEKSYEQYF. As DNA, the CDR3 is TGTGCCAGCAGTGCAGGAGAAAAATCCTACGAGCAGTACTTC.

This clonotype appeared many times. The rearrangement uses TRBV7-8 and TRBJ1-6; no reliable D call. V lost 1 base and J lost 6, with 10 bases in between. Germline V CDR1 and CDR2: SGHVS, FQNEAQ. This CDR3 contains 15 residues. The CDR3 here is CASSLVEHLNSPLHF. The CDR3 nucleotides read TGTGCCAGCAGCTTAGTTGAACATCTTAATTCACCCCTCCACTTT.

To note about this clonotype: A much larger clone differs by one base, so this may be a read error. The chain recombines TRBV5-4 with TRBJ2-1, with TRBD2 matching over 7 bases. The CDR3 extends over 15 amino acids. Germline trimming cut 2 bases from V and 5 bases from J; bases unmatched to any gene: 7. Germline V gives CDR1 SGHNT, CDR2 YYREEE (reference sequence). CDR3 DNA sequence: TGTGCCAGCAGCTTCTCCGCGGGAGCTAACAATGAGCAGTTCTTC. Encoded protein: CASSFSAGANNEQFF. The complete variable domain, with remaining parts taken from reference TRBV5-4 and TRBJ2-1, reads ETGVTQSPTHLIKTRGQQVTLRCSSQSGHNTVSWYQQALGQGPQFIFQYYREEENGRGNFPPRFSGLQFPNYSSELNVNALELDDSALYLCASSFSAGANNEQFFGPGTRLTVL.

There are a few counts of this clonotype. With a much larger clone just one base away, this may be a read error. The CDR3 DNA reads as TGTGCCAGCAGCGGACTGACTAGCGGGAGAGTCAGTGAGCAGTTCTTC. Translated: CASSGLTSGRVSEQFF. The rearrangement uses TRBV5-8 and TRBJ2-1; 12 bases align to TRBD2. V shed 4 bases and J 9 bases; nucleotides not matched to a gene: 11. The CDR3 runs 16 residues. Germline values: CDR1 SGHTS, CDR2 YDEGEE.

With regard to this clonotype: The junction departs from germline at one end; a sequencing error may be responsible. This chain joins TRBV14 and TRBJ2-1; no clear D gene. Germline V gives CDR1 SGHDN, CDR2 FVKESK. The CDR3 consists of 13 residues. As DNA, the CDR3 is TGTGCCAGCAGCCATACCTCATCCGCTGGGCAGCTCTTC. The encoded protein is CASSHTSSAGQLF.

As concerns this clonotype: Since a much larger clone is just one base distant, this may be a read error. The chain combines TRBV5-4 with TRBJ1-6; 7 bases are shared with TRBD1. After removal of 4 bases from V and 6 bases from J, the junction contained 10 bases not matched to a gene. The germline V gene has CDR1 SGHNT and CDR2 YYREEE (reference sequence). The CDR3 runs to 16 residues. CDR3 region: CASSRIIDRVNSPLHF. The CDR3 nucleotides read TGTGCCAGCAGCCGAATAATAGACAGGGTTAATTCACCCCTCCACTTT.

This clonotype was picked up many times. The chain is built from TRBV5-1 and TRBJ2-5; the match to TRBD2 covers 10 bases. Germline lookup yields CDR1 SGHRS and CDR2 YFSETQ. CDR3 length: 15 residues. Trimming cost V 2 bases and J 5 bases; bases outside gene matches: 6. CDR3: CASSFGGSGGETQYF. The CDR3 region has the DNA TGCGCCAGCAGCTTCGGTGGTAGCGGGGGGGAGACCCAGTACTTC. Full variable domain (rest looked up from reference TRBV5-1 and TRBJ2-5): KAGVTQTPRYLIKTRGQQVTLSCSPISGHRSVSWYQQTPGQGLQFLFEYFSETQRNKGNFPGRFSGRQFSNSRSEMNVSTLELGDSALYLCASSFGGSGGETQYFGPGTRLLVL.

About this clonotype: A much more abundant neighbour one base away suggests this may be a read error. This sequence joins TRBV5-6 and TRBJ1-3, with no clear D. In germline, CDR1 is SGHDT, CDR2 YYEEEE. The CDR3 runs to 15 residues. In nucleotides, the CDR3 is TGTGCCAGCGGCTTGCCCCTGGTCACTGGAAACACCATATATTTT. Protein product: CASGLPLVTGNTIYF.

This clonotype was seen at least ten times. A junction boundary mismatches the germline segment, possibly from a read error. The chain uses TRBV7-7 and TRBJ2-5; D remains ambiguous. CDR1 SSHAT and CDR2 FNYEAQ come from the germline V gene (reference sequence). The CDR3 is 13 amino acids. The CDR3 bases are TGTGCTAGCAGCTTTAGTTGGCGAGAGACCCAGTACTTC. Amino acid sequence: CASSFSWRETQYF.

This clonotype was observed at least ten times. The V and J genes are TRBV7-3 and TRBJ2-5; no clear D. Germline CDR1 SGHTA, CDR2 FQGTGA. This CDR3 is built from 15 residues. The V and J ends lost 1 base and 3 bases respectively, with 12 bases between them. CDR3 loop: CASSLNGLGEETQYF. The CDR3 nucleotides are TGTGCCAGCAGCTTAAATGGGCTCGGAGAAGAGACCCAGTACTTC.

As regards this clonotype: Since the CDR3 does not end with the conserved phenylalanine or tryptophan, this likely comes from a read error. This rearrangement joins TRBV3-1 to TRBJ2-7; D call uncertain. Germline V gene sequence: CDR1 LGHDT, CDR2 YNNKEL (reference sequence). This CDR3 has 12 amino acids. Trimming left V 2 bases short and J 3 bases short, with 5 bases between. The CDR3 sequence: CASSQTSYEQYL. The CDR3 region has the DNA TGTGCCAGCAGCCAAACGAGCTACGAGCAGTACTTG.

The table lists this clonotype with a few counts. V gene TRBV5-8 combines with J gene TRBJ1-5; 7 bases align to TRBD1. V shed 2 bases, J shed 6 bases, and the junction held 5 bases outside the gene matches. This CDR3 has 14 residues. Looked up from germline, CDR1 is SGHTS and CDR2 is YDEGEE. In DNA, the CDR3 is TGTGCCAGCAGCTTAACCAGGGGGGCTCAGCCCCAGCATTTT. It specifies CASSLTRGAQPQHF. Together with reference TRBV5-8 and TRBJ1-5, the CDR3 gives the full variable domain: EAGVTQSPTHLIKTRGQQATLRCSPISGHTSVYWYQQALGLGLQFLLWYDEGEERNRGNFPPRFSGRQFPNYSSELNVNALELEDSALYLCASSLTRGAQPQHFGDGTRLSIL.

This clonotype was picked up a small number of times. The chain is built from TRBV19 and TRBJ2-2; D gene unclear. The CDR3 sequence is 21 residues long. Germline V CDR1 and CDR2: LNHDA, SQIVND (reference sequence). The germline V and J ends were trimmed by 5 bases and 3 bases, with 31 bases remaining between them. CDR3 amino acids: CASSRDPWSQLMNRDTGELFF. As DNA, the CDR3 is TGTGCCAGTAGTCGAGACCCGTGGTCGCAACTTATGAATAGGGACACCGGGGAGCTGTTTTTT.

This clonotype was counted at least ten times. The chain combines TRBV2 with TRBJ1-2; the D gene is possibly TRBD1 (6 bases). The CDR3 is made up of 14 amino acids. Germline-derived CDR1 and CDR2 are SNHLY and FYNNEI. Deletions cut 6 bases from V and 2 bases from J, with 13 bases between. CDR3 sequence: CASRLTGQNYGYTF. DNA for the CDR3: TGTGCCAGCAGGCTCACTGGACAGAACTATGGCTACACCTTC.

With respect to this clonotype: This may arise from a read error, as a much more abundant clone is one base away. V gene TRBV5-5 combines with J gene TRBJ2-1; TRBD2 agrees at 10 bases. V lost 4 bases, J lost 7 bases, and 8 bases stayed unmatched. The length of the CDR3 is 15 residues. Germline lookup yields CDR1 SGHKS and CDR2 YYEKEE (reference sequence). Here the CDR3 reads CASSLQSGRANEQFF. The CDR3, as DNA: TGTGCCAGCAGCCTTCAGAGCGGGAGGGCGAATGAGCAGTTCTTC.

This clonotype was picked up many times. The chain carries TRBV12-3 or TRBV12-4 and TRBJ2-2; 8 nucleotides agree with TRBD2. This CDR3 is 18 amino acids long. With V trimmed by 6 bases and J by 4 bases, 16 bases remained unmatched. CDR3: CASSLFPGSGRVTGELFF. The CDR3 nucleotides read TGTGCCAGCAGCCTCTTCCCGGGAAGCGGGAGAGTCACCGGGGAGCTGTTTTTT.

About this clonotype itself: This may arise from a read error, as a much more abundant clone is one base away. The V call is TRBV11-2, the J call TRBJ1-2; D may be TRBD1 (6 bases). Trimming removed 5 bases at V and 10 bases at J, with 20 bases between. The germline V gene has CDR1 SGHAT and CDR2 FQNNGV. This CDR3 region has 14 residues. The CDR3 protein is CASSPQAGARYYTF. CDR3 in DNA: TGTGCCAGCAGCCCCCAAGCAGGGGCTCGGTACTACACCTTC. The whole variable domain, remainder taken from reference TRBV11-2 and TRBJ1-2, is EAGVAQSPRYKIIEKRQSVAFWCNPISGHATLYWYQQILGQGPKLLIQFQNNGVVDDSQLPKDRFSAERLKGVDSTLKIQPAKLEDSAVYLCASSPQAGARYYTFGSGTRLTVV.

Concerning this clonotype itself: A single base separates this from a much larger clone, so it may be a read error. The rearrangement links TRBV5-1 to TRBJ2-3; 7 bases align to TRBD2. The germline CDR1 and CDR2 sequences are SGHRS and YFSETQ. The ends lost 4 bases at V and 2 bases at J; junction bases unmatched: 7. The CDR3 consists of 15 residues. The CDR3 spells CASSRGGAVTDTQYF. The DNA for the CDR3 is TGCGCCAGCAGCCGGGGAGGGGCGGTCACAGATACGCAGTATTTT. Drawing the rest from reference TRBV5-1 and TRBJ2-3, the complete variable domain is KAGVTQTPRYLIKTRGQQVTLSCSPISGHRSVSWYQQTPGQGLQFLFEYFSETQRNKGNFPGRFSGRQFSNSRSEMNVSTLELGDSALYLCASSRGGAVTDTQYFGPGTRLTVL.